The rows below give T cell receptor beta chains drawn from one sample of a study of T-cell reconstitution after alpha-beta-depleted transplantation in children. TCRdb redid the calling of the PCR reads with MiXCR, one entry per CDR3 protein. This sample yields 350,000 to 500,000 distinct CDR3 sequences, of which roughly two fifths are seen a single time; 27% belongs to the top ten. This specimen was PBMCs, taken before TCRalphabeta/CD19-depleted stem cell transplant. The origin of the receptors is a girl aged 2 to 10 with aplastic anemia, due to receive a stem cell transplant. Each CDR3 is given with its conserved first and last residue. D genes are given only for firm matches. Size is stated for part of the rows, as once, few or many counts, or as a class when the clone is expanded.

clone size	V gene	J gene	D gene	CDR3 protein	CDR3 DNA
-	TRBV5-4	TRBJ1-1	TRBD1	CASSVSLQGTEAFF	TGTGCCAGCAGCGTCTCTTTACAGGGGACTGAAGCTTTCTTT
many	TRBV7-2	TRBJ2-4	-	CASSGGGGGTAKNIQYF	TGTGCCAGCAGCGGAGGCGGCGGGGGCACGGCCAAAAACATTCAGTACTTC
many	TRBV29-1	TRBJ2-1	-	CSVRIGGNEQFF	TGCAGCGTTAGGATTGGGGGGAATGAGCAGTTCTTC
once	TRBV20-1	TRBJ2-3	-	CSASLTGTGPDTQYF	TGCAGTGCTAGCCTGACAGGTACGGGGCCAGATACGCAGTATTTT
-	TRBV11-1	TRBJ2-3	TRBD2	CASSLAASASGPTTDTQYF	TGTGCCAGCAGCTTAGCGGCTAGCGCTAGCGGCCCGACCACAGATACGCAGTATTTT
-	TRBV12-3/TRBV12-4	TRBJ2-1	TRBD2	CASSGGTSGSREQFF	TGTGCCAGCAGTGGTGGGACTAGCGGGAGTAGGGAGCAGTTCTTC
many	TRBV4-2	TRBJ1-2	-	CASSPSRGGGYTF	TGTGCCAGCAGCCCAAGCAGGGGTGGTGGCTACACCTTC
-	TRBV20-1	TRBJ2-1	-	CSAPGVGSNEQFF	TGCAGTGCTCCAGGGGTTGGGTCCAATGAGCAGTTCTTC
few	TRBV25-1	TRBJ2-3	TRBD2	CASSEWGLAGVGDTQYF	TGTGCCAGCAGTGAATGGGGGCTAGCGGGAGTAGGAGATACGCAGTATTTT
-	TRBV20-1	TRBJ2-7	TRBD2	CSATKGLAENGYEQYF	TGCAGTGCTACGAAGGGACTAGCGGAGAACGGGTACGAGCAGTACTTC
many	TRBV10-3	TRBJ1-4	-	CAISDSGARNEKLFF	TGTGCCATCAGTGATTCAGGAGCGAGGAATGAAAAACTGTTTTTT
-	TRBV29-1	TRBJ1-2	-	CSVVTGSDYGYTF	TGCAGCGTTGTCACAGGGAGCGACTATGGCTACACCTTC
few	TRBV28	TRBJ2-5	TRBD1	CASSTPGQGMETQYF	TGTGCCAGCAGTACCCCGGGACAGGGAATGGAGACCCAGTACTTC
many	TRBV12-3/TRBV12-4	TRBJ2-7	TRBD1	CASSYRDRVYEQYF	TGTGCCAGCAGTTACCGGGACAGGGTCTACGAGCAGTACTTC
-	TRBV20-1	TRBJ2-7	-	CSAAWGAVDEQYF	TGCAGTGCTGCCTGGGGGGCAGTAGACGAGCAGTACTTC
-	TRBV5-1	TRBJ1-5	-	CASSVGGTSNQPQHF	TGCGCCAGCAGTGTTGGGGGGACGAGCAATCAGCCCCAGCATTTT
-	TRBV7-8	TRBJ2-1	TRBD2	CASSHGLAGGLEQFF	TGTGCCAGCAGCCATGGACTAGCGGGAGGGCTTGAGCAGTTCTTC
many	TRBV12-3/TRBV12-4	TRBJ1-5	-	CASSPPGGGNQPQHF	TGTGCCAGCAGTCCTCCGGGGGGCGGCAATCAGCCCCAGCATTTT
many	TRBV9	TRBJ1-3	-	CASSVGWTAGNTIYF	TGTGCCAGCAGCGTAGGATGGACGGCCGGAAACACCATATATTTT
few	TRBV20-1	TRBJ2-7	TRBD2	CSATGTSGRVEQYF	TGCAGTGCTACAGGGACTAGCGGGAGAGTGGAGCAGTACTTC
many	TRBV5-1	TRBJ2-3	-	CASSQWGASTDTQYF	TGCGCCAGCAGCCAGTGGGGGGCGAGCACAGATACGCAGTATTTT
-	TRBV11-2	TRBJ2-6	-	CASSLDPYLWEANVLTF	TGTGCCAGCAGCTTAGATCCTTACCTCTGGGAGGCCAACGTCCTGACTTTC
-	TRBV5-1	TRBJ2-1	TRBD2	CASSFRPSGRSYNEQFF	TGCGCCAGCAGCTTCAGGCCTAGCGGGAGATCCTACAATGAGCAGTTCTTC
-	TRBV20-1	TRBJ2-3	-	CSAHLSGSTDTQYF	TGCAGTGCCCACCTCAGCGGGTCCACAGATACGCAGTATTTT
-	TRBV7-9	TRBJ2-7	TRBD1	CASSPYWTGEQYF	TGTGCCAGCAGCCCATATTGGACAGGAGAGCAGTACTTC
few	TRBV5-1	TRBJ1-6	TRBD1	CASAGTEESPLHF	TGCGCCAGCGCCGGGACAGAGGAATCACCCCTCCACTTT
-	TRBV7-2	TRBJ1-4	-	CASSLQGGFNEKLFF	TGTGCCAGCAGCTTACAGGGAGGGTTTAATGAAAAACTGTTTTTT
-	TRBV29-1	TRBJ2-3	-	CSVEYRSGGTDTQYF	TGCAGCGTTGAATATCGCTCGGGTGGTACAGATACGCAGTATTTT
-	TRBV6-6	TRBJ2-3	-	CASLVGGTDTQYF	TGTGCCAGTTTAGTTGGTGGCACAGATACGCAGTATTTT
many	TRBV5-6	TRBJ1-5	-	CASSPRSGEPQHF	TGTGCCAGCAGCCCTAGGTCCGGGGAGCCCCAGCATTTT
-	TRBV12-3/TRBV12-4	TRBJ1-1	TRBD1	CASSRDRGREAFF	TGTGCCAGCAGCCGCGACAGGGGTCGCGAAGCTTTCTTT
few	TRBV9	TRBJ1-1	-	CASCIDTEAFF	TGTGCCAGTTGCATTGACACTGAAGCTTTCTTT
few	TRBV7-9	TRBJ1-1	-	CASSLGSRPAFF	TGTGCCAGCAGCTTAGGCTCGCGACCGGCTTTCTTT
-	TRBV7-8	TRBJ2-1	-	CASSFRRTAGYNEQFF	TGTGCCAGCAGCTTCCGACGGACGGCTGGGTACAATGAGCAGTTCTTC
-	TRBV12-3/TRBV12-4	TRBJ2-2	-	CASSLSDSNTGELFF	TGTGCCAGCAGTTTGTCGGATTCGAACACCGGGGAGCTGTTTTTT